This is a list of T cell receptor beta chains from one sample in a study of T-cell reconstitution after alpha-beta-depleted transplantation in children. Each CDR3 protein is one row after TCRdb ran MiXCR on the PCR reads. The table lists about 100,000 distinct CDR3 sequences, over 6% of them singletons. Specimen: PBMCs, collected before TCRalphabeta/CD19-depleted stem cell transplant. The receptors derive from a boy younger than 10 with acute lymphoblastic leukemia, due to receive a stem cell transplant. Each CDR3 is given with its conserved first and last residue. A D gene is named only where the DNA matches it firmly. Rows may omit the clone size; those that give it use once, few, many or a size class.

v_gene	abundance	d_gene	len	j_gene	CDR3nt	CDR3aa
TRBV28	-	TRBD2	15	TRBJ2-1	TGTGCCAGCCGAGCGGGGGGGCCCACGTACAATGAGCAGTTCTTC	CASRAGGPTYNEQFF
TRBV27	-	-	15	TRBJ2-7	TGTGCCAGCAGTTTCGCGTCCGCCACCCTACGAGAGCACTACTTC	CASSFASATLREHYF
TRBV12-3/TRBV12-4	many	-	13	TRBJ1-2	TGTGCCAGCAGCCCCGGTGGAGTTGGAGGCTACACCTTC	CASSPGGVGGYTF
TRBV20-1	few	-	15	TRBJ2-3	TGCAGTGCTAGAGATGCGGGGCCCCGCGGGGATACGCAGTATTTT	CSARDAGPRGDTQYF
TRBV11-3	-	-	15	TRBJ2-3	TGTGCCAGCAGCTTAGGAGGATTACAGACAGATACGCAGTATTTT	CASSLGGLQTDTQYF
TRBV11-2	-	TRBD2	18	TRBJ2-1	TGTGCCAGCAGCTTATATTGGACTAGCGGGGGCGCGAACAATGAGCAGTTCTTC	CASSLYWTSGGANNEQFF
TRBV19	-	-	15	TRBJ1-1	TGTGCCAGTAGTCCTAGGTGGACAGCGAACACTGAAGCTTTCTTT	CASSPRWTANTEAFF
TRBV20-1	many	TRBD1	15	TRBJ2-7	TGCAGTGCTAGTGACGGACAGGGGGTAACCTACGAGCAGTACTTC	CSASDGQGVTYEQYF
TRBV25-1	many	-	16	TRBJ2-1	TGTGCCAGCAGTGAATGGGGGCAGGGTCTTTGGAATGAGCAGTTCTTC	CASSEWGQGLWNEQFF
TRBV14	few	TRBD1	13	TRBJ2-7	TGTGCCAGCAGAAGGGACAGTTCCTACGAGCAGTACTTC	CASRRDSSYEQYF
TRBV7-2	many	TRBD2	15	TRBJ2-1	TGTGCCAGCAGCCAAGCTAGCGGGGGGAACAATGAGCAGTTCTTC	CASSQASGGNNEQFF
TRBV28	few	-	16	TRBJ2-7	TGTGCCAGCAGTTTGTTGGGTGACCTCTTCTCCTACGAGCAGTACTTC	CASSLLGDLFSYEQYF
TRBV9	few	TRBD2	16	TRBJ2-3	TGTGCCAGCAGCCCCGTGCGGGGGGAAAGCACAGATACGCAGTATTTT	CASSPVRGESTDTQYF
TRBV7-2	many	-	12	TRBJ2-1	TGTGCCAGCAGCTTAGCAGGCAGGGAGCAGTTCTTC	CASSLAGREQFF
TRBV5-5	-	-	13	TRBJ2-7	TGTGCCAGCAGCTTCCTAGAGGGCTACGAGCAGTACTTC	CASSFLEGYEQYF
TRBV6-6	-	-	13	TRBJ1-5	TGTGCCAGCAGTACCTCTTGGGGTCAGCCCCAGCATTTT	CASSTSWGQPQHF
TRBV4-3	-	TRBD1	20	TRBJ1-6	TGCGCCAGCAGCCAAGGTCTTATTGCCAGGGGGCGGATTTTGGATTCACCCCTCCACTTT	CASSQGLIARGRILDSPLHF
TRBV5-6	many	-	14	TRBJ1-3	TGTGCCAGCAGCCCCGGGGGGCCGAGAAACACCATATATTTT	CASSPGGPRNTIYF
TRBV12-3/TRBV12-4	many	-	14	TRBJ1-1	TGTGCCAGCAGTTTAGGTCGCAGGTCCCCTGAAGCTTTCTTT	CASSLGRRSPEAFF
TRBV6-1	many	-	14	TRBJ1-2	TGTGCCAGCACTCCGGGGGGGCGCAAATATGGCTACACCTTC	CASTPGGRKYGYTF
TRBV12-3/TRBV12-4	many	-	15	TRBJ1-6	TGTGCCAGCAGTCCCCCGACAGGATTTAATTCACCCCTCCACTTT	CASSPPTGFNSPLHF